These T cell receptor beta chains were read from a single sample in a study of T cells after yellow fever vaccination. Each CDR3 protein is one row after TCRdb ran MiXCR on the 5' RACE reads. Counted here are about 260,000 distinct CDR3 sequences, approximately 12% occurring once; the ten biggest clones make up around 0.55%. The material was CD4+ T cells sorted from PBMCs, obtained 45 days after the yellow fever booster vaccination. The receptors originated from a man aged 25 to 45 who received the YFV17D yellow fever vaccine. CDR3s include the opening cysteine and the closing phenylalanine or tryptophan.

TRBJ1-4	TRBV4-2	CASSQVSRGTNEKLFF
TRBJ2-3	TRBV20-1	CSAWAGGRAADTQYF
TRBJ2-7	TRBV5-1	CASSWTQGSSYEQYF
TRBJ2-5	TRBV4-3	CASSRWETGGQETQYF
TRBJ2-7	TRBV28	CASIQGGAVLTYEQYF
TRBJ1-2	TRBV20-1	CSGQEGDYGYTF
TRBJ2-1	TRBV4-1	CASSQAPSGSYEQFF
TRBJ2-2	TRBV5-1	CASSSGTTNTGELFF
TRBJ2-1	TRBV20-1	CSAEGRWNEQFF
TRBJ2-1	TRBV7-2	CASSWRYEQFF
TRBJ1-3	TRBV12-3/TRBV12-4	CASRVTGGTASGNTIYF
TRBJ2-3	TRBV6-6	CASSGPNTDTQYF
TRBJ2-1	TRBV30	CASYRLAGGPEQFF
TRBJ2-3	TRBV12-3/TRBV12-4	CASTERGSTDTQYF
TRBJ2-1	TRBV12-3/TRBV12-4	CASSLRRPTLEFF
TRBJ2-3	TRBV7-3	CASSLIPNSDTQYF
TRBJ1-1	TRBV12-3/TRBV12-4	CASSFWSAEAFF
TRBJ2-3	TRBV7-2	CASSNPSGRMDTQYF
TRBJ1-4	TRBV28	CASSLGRGGEKLFF
TRBJ1-2	TRBV20-1	CSARLRTGPGYTF
TRBJ2-3	TRBV20-1	CSAGVKGGPDTQYF
TRBJ2-5	TRBV29-1	CSAARGSAQETQYF
TRBJ2-3	TRBV20-1	CSARDTSGSTDTQYF
TRBJ2-1	TRBV6-1	CASRTTGGGSYNEQFF
TRBJ1-3	TRBV20-1	CSASKGNTIYF
TRBJ1-6	TRBV3-1	CASSQEERRAPLHF
TRBJ2-2	TRBV12-3/TRBV12-4	CASSLGLAGSTGELFF
TRBJ1-1	TRBV6-5	CASSYGGEAFF
TRBJ1-2	TRBV28	CASSFLQAYGYTF
TRBJ1-1	TRBV6-2/TRBV6-3	CASSYDITNTEAFF
TRBJ1-1	TRBV27	CASSLRTLNTEAFF
TRBJ2-1	TRBV20-1	CSARDAGEEQPFF
TRBJ1-2	TRBV10-3	CAIGQADYGYTF
TRBJ2-7	TRBV11-2	CASSHNYEQYF
TRBJ2-4	TRBV7-2	CASSLGLNIQYF
TRBJ1-3	TRBV6-1	CASSSRVGGGNTIYF